This passage covers 27 T cell receptor beta chains from one sample sequenced in a study of T cell changes during pregnancy in multiple sclerosis. The protocol was immunoSEQ multiplex PCR, while the TCRdb copy is restricted to in-frame clones and leaves out a portion. The sample yields around 70,000 clones, nearly 95% seen once. The sequencing used CD4+ T cells from peripheral blood mononuclear cells, collected after pregnancy. All receptors come from a female donor with multiple sclerosis, enrolled in a pregnancy study.

V gene TRBV30 combines with J gene TRBJ1-5; D is undetermined. With 1 base removed from V and 3 bases from J, the gap between germline ends came to 7 bases. Germline V lookup: CDR1 GTSNPN, CDR2 SVGIG (reference sequence). CDR3 length: 13 amino acids. DNA for the CDR3: TGTGCCTGGAGTGGTTGGCTCAATCAGCCCCAGCATTTT. The encoded protein is CAWSGWLNQPQHF.

This rearrangement joins TRBV30 to TRBJ1-5, with a possible D match to TRBD1 (5 bases). CDR3 length: 13 amino acids. V dropped 2 bases and J dropped 7 bases, with 12 bases sitting between them. CDR1 is GTSNPN, CDR2 SVGIG, per germline (reference sequence). CDR3 sequence (DNA): TGTGCCTGGAGTCGGGGGAGGGCACAGCCCCAGCATTTT. Translating it yields CAWSRGRAQPQHF.

The chain links TRBV19 to TRBJ1-2; TRBD1 might be the D (6 bases). Trimming stripped 5 bases from V and 2 bases from J, with 12 bases between. Germline V CDR1 and CDR2: LNHDA, SQIVND (reference sequence). The CDR3 has 14 amino acids. Here the CDR3 reads CASSLLDRNYGYTF. DNA of the CDR3: TGTGCCAGTAGTCTATTGGACAGAAACTATGGCTACACCTTC. The variable domain in full, with the rest retrieved from reference TRBV19 and TRBJ1-2, is DGGITQSPKYLFRKEGQNVTLSCEQNLNHDAMYWYRQDPGQGLRLIYYSQIVNDFQKGDIAEGYSVSREKKESFPLTVTSAQKNPTAFYLCASSLLDRNYGYTFGSGTRLTVV.

This sequence joins TRBV7-9 and TRBJ1-6; D gene unclear. The CDR3 runs 18 residues. Germline V CDR1 and CDR2: SEHNR, FQNEAQ (reference sequence). The ends were cut back, 9 bases at V and 5 bases at J, with 26 bases in the middle. For the CDR3, the DNA is TGTGCCAGGACCCTTGGACTTTACGTCCTACCCGATAATTCACCCCTCCACTTT. This sequence encodes CARTLGLYVLPDNSPLHF.

The CDR3 nucleotides read TGTGCCAGCAGCTCCCTCTTAACAGGGGGTAACTATGGCTACACCTTC. Protein sequence: CASSSLLTGGNYGYTF. The chain has TRBV7-2 and TRBJ1-2; the match to TRBD1 covers 8 bases. The germline V gene has CDR1 SGHTA and CDR2 FQGNSA. This CDR3 contains 16 residues. V was pared by 4 bases and J by 1 base, with 8 bases of the junction left unmatched.

V is TRBV9 and J is TRBJ2-7; weak D call: TRBD2 (5 bases). This CDR3 has 15 residues. Germline-derived CDR1 and CDR2 are SGDLS and YYNGEE. V was trimmed by 3 bases and J by 3 bases, leaving 16 bases between them. The CDR3 protein is CASSASSSRSYEQYF. CDR3 DNA sequence: TGTGCCAGCAGCGCTTCCTCTAGCAGGAGCTACGAGCAGTACTTC.

The chain has TRBV19 and TRBJ2-6, with TRBD1 matching 7 bases. V lost 3 bases to trimming and J lost 4 bases; unmatched junction nucleotides: 6. This CDR3 region has 16 residues. Germline CDR1 reads LNHDA; CDR2 reads SQIVND (reference sequence). The CDR3 DNA follows: TGTGCCAGTAGTATTAAGGGGGCCTTGGGGGCCAACGTCCTGACTTTC. This encodes CASSIKGALGANVLTF.

The chain has TRBV27 and TRBJ1-5; D uncertain. V lost 3 bases, J lost 6 bases, and 6 bases lay in between. Germline-derived CDR1 and CDR2 are MNHEY and SMNVEV (reference sequence). This CDR3 is built from 12 residues. The CDR3 nucleotides are TGTGCCAGCAGTTTCGCGGGTCAGCCCCAGCATTTT. This encodes CASSFAGQPQHF.

V is TRBV19 and J is TRBJ2-3, with 12 bases fitting TRBD1. The germline V gene encodes CDR1 LNHDA and CDR2 SQIVND (reference sequence). V dropped 7 bases and J dropped 6; count of bases not matched to a gene: 5. The CDR3 consists of 14 residues. The CDR3 nucleotides are TGTGCCAGTAAATCGGGACAGGGGGCGGATACGCAGTATTTT. This sequence encodes CASKSGQGADTQYF. The full variable domain, with the rest looked up from reference TRBV19 and TRBJ2-3, is DGGITQSPKYLFRKEGQNVTLSCEQNLNHDAMYWYRQDPGQGLRLIYYSQIVNDFQKGDIAEGYSVSREKKESFPLTVTSAQKNPTAFYLCASKSGQGADTQYFGPGTRLTVL.

The V and J genes are TRBV2 and TRBJ2-7; 13 nucleotides match TRBD2. V was clipped by 4 bases and J by 4 bases; unmatched bases: 4. CDR3 size: 15 residues. The germline V gene encodes CDR1 SNHLY and CDR2 FYNNEI. CDR3 protein: CASSVTSGGSYEQYF. As DNA, the CDR3 is TGTGCCAGCAGTGTGACTAGCGGGGGGTCTTACGAGCAGTACTTC.

The chain joins TRBV5-1 to TRBJ2-5; D is uncertain. This CDR3 is 15 amino acids long. Between the trimmed V and J ends, which lost 1 base and 1 base, there was a span of 11 bases. CDR1 SGHRS and CDR2 YFSETQ come from the germline V gene. In DNA form, the CDR3 reads TGCGCCAGCAGCTTGAACGCGCTCTTCCAAGAGACCCAGTACTTC. Its translation is CASSLNALFQETQYF.

This chain links TRBV5-1 with TRBJ2-3; 10 bases are a match to TRBD2. The CDR3 totals 17 residues. After removal of 4 bases from V and 6 bases from J, the junction contained 14 bases not matched to a gene. The germline V gene encodes CDR1 SGHRS and CDR2 YFSETQ. CDR3 loop: CASSLTEAGGPGDTQYF. DNA of the CDR3: TGCGCCAGCAGCCTTACTGAAGCGGGAGGGCCTGGGGATACGCAGTATTTT.

Remarks on this clone: Other nucleotide sequences in the sample specify the same CDR3. The chain couples TRBV29-1 to TRBJ2-5; a weak D match, TRBD2 (6 bases). The CDR3 length is 10 residues. With 6 bases removed from V and 4 bases from J, the gap between germline ends came to 6 bases. Germline assignment: CDR1 SQVTM and CDR2 ANQGSEA. In nucleotides, the CDR3 is TGCAGCGTCGGGGGAGAGACCCAGTACTTC. It specifies CSVGGETQYF.

The genes are TRBV29-1 and TRBJ2-5, with 11 bases identical to TRBD2. CDR3 length: 17 amino acids. Germline-derived CDR1 and CDR2 are SQVTM and ANQGSEA. V was clipped by 4 bases and J by 4 bases; unmatched bases: 14. CDR3 bases: TGCAGCGTTGTACTAGCGGGGGTTATTGGTAGGGGAGAGACCCAGTACTTC. Its translation is CSVVLAGVIGRGETQYF. Together with reference TRBV29-1 and TRBJ2-5, the CDR3 gives the full variable domain: SAVISQKPSRDICQRGTSLTIQCQVDSQVTMMFWYRQQPGQSLTLIATANQGSEATYESGFVIDKFPISRPNLTFSTLTVSNMSPEDSSIYLCSVVLAGVIGRGETQYFGPGTRLLVL.

The sample holds one count of this clone. The chain is built from TRBV9 and TRBJ2-1, with TRBD2 identical over 8 bases. CDR1 SGDLS and CDR2 YYNGEE come from the germline V gene. The CDR3 extends over 15 amino acids. Trimming removed 0 bases from V and 9 bases from J; junction bases left unmatched: 8. In DNA, the CDR3 is TGTGCCAGCAGCGTAGCGGGGGGGCCCGGCGGTGAGCAGTTCTTC. Residues: CASSVAGGPGGEQFF.

This chain links TRBV13 with TRBJ1-2; D ambiguous. Looked up from germline, CDR1 is PRHDT and CDR2 is FYEKMQ (reference sequence). There are 12 residues in the CDR3. Trimming removed 0 bases from V and 8 bases from J, with 7 bases in between. CDR3: CASSLGGGGYTF. The CDR3 DNA sequence: TGTGCCAGCAGCTTAGGGGGAGGAGGCTACACCTTC.

The chain is built from TRBV5-4 and TRBJ2-5; 7 bases fit TRBD1. This CDR3 has 16 residues. V shed 0 bases, J shed 0 bases, and the junction held 5 bases outside the gene matches. Germline V gene sequence: CDR1 SGHNT, CDR2 YYREEE (reference sequence). The CDR3 sequence is CASSLGQGVNQETQYF. The DNA of the CDR3 is TGTGCCAGCAGCTTGGGACAGGGAGTAAACCAAGAGACCCAGTACTTC.

The count of this clone is one. V is TRBV2 and J is TRBJ1-5; tentatively, D is TRBD1 (5 bases). CDR3 length: 14 amino acids. Germline lookup yields CDR1 SNHLY and CDR2 FYNNEI. Trimming removed 1 base from V and 6 bases from J, with 10 bases in between. Here the CDR3 reads CASSEGGAGQPQHF. The CDR3 DNA follows: TGTGCCAGCAGTGAAGGTGGGGCAGGTCAGCCCCAGCATTTT.

The chain is built from TRBV5-4 and TRBJ2-5; a weak D match, TRBD2 (6 bases). The CDR3 covers 17 residues. The germline gives CDR1 SGHNT, CDR2 YYREEE (reference sequence). Trimming stripped 4 bases from V and 1 base from J, with 20 bases between. The CDR3 here is CASSGGVRGKTQETQYF. The DNA for the CDR3 is TGTGCCAGCAGCGGAGGGGTCCGGGGCAAGACCCAAGAGACCCAGTACTTC. Variable domain in full (rest from reference TRBV5-4 and TRBJ2-5): ETGVTQSPTHLIKTRGQQVTLRCSSQSGHNTVSWYQQALGQGPQFIFQYYREEENGRGNFPPRFSGLQFPNYSSELNVNALELDDSALYLCASSGGVRGKTQETQYFGPGTRLLVL.

This chain uses TRBV19 with TRBJ1-5, with D possibly matching TRBD1 (6 bases). Trimming cost V 4 bases and J 5 bases, with 9 bases left between them. The germline CDR1 and CDR2 sequences are LNHDA and SQIVND (reference sequence). The length of the CDR3 is 13 residues. The CDR3 loop reads CASSTTGYQPQHF. CDR3 DNA sequence: TGTGCCAGTAGTACGACAGGTTATCAGCCCCAGCATTTT.

V usage is TRBV10-3 and J usage is TRBJ2-3; 7 nucleotides align to TRBD2. CDR3 length: 12 residues. Germline V gene sequence: CDR1 ENHRY, CDR2 SYGVKD. The CDR3, as DNA: TGTGCGGCCCGGGGGGTCACAGATACGCAGTATTTT. It encodes CAARGVTDTQYF.

This chain joins TRBV5-5 and TRBJ2-3, with a tentative D call TRBD1 (5 bases). In germline, CDR1 is SGHKS, CDR2 YYEKEE (reference sequence). CDR3 length: 17 amino acids. V was cut by 0 bases and J by 4 bases, with 18 bases left in between. CDR3 coding DNA: TGTGCCAGCAGCTTGGATCAGGGCGGTGTTGTACCAGATACGCAGTATTTT. Residues: CASSLDQGGVVPDTQYF.

The rearrangement uses TRBV2 and TRBJ2-3; D gene uncertain. V lost 4 bases and J 3 bases, leaving 5 bases between the germline ends. This CDR3 contains 12 residues. Looked up from germline, CDR1 is SNHLY and CDR2 is FYNNEI. The CDR3 region is CASSGQTDTQYF. CDR3 sequence (DNA): TGTGCCAGCAGTGGGCAAACAGATACGCAGTATTTT.

The chain carries TRBV30 and TRBJ1-3, with D possibly being TRBD1 (5 bases). The germline CDR1 and CDR2 sequences are GTSNPN and SVGIG (reference sequence). The CDR3 runs 15 residues. Trimming pared 1 base from V and 2 bases from J, leaving 12 bases between. The CDR3 DNA reads TGTGCCTGGAGTGCGCCTTGGGGGGCTGGAAACACCATATATTTT. Its translation: CAWSAPWGAGNTIYF.

This chain connects TRBV19 to TRBJ2-2, with 8 bases identical to TRBD1. Germline CDR1 LNHDA, CDR2 SQIVND (reference sequence). The CDR3 totals 14 residues. The V gene end was trimmed by 5 bases and the J gene end by 4 bases; junction bases not matched to a gene: 3. The CDR3 coding sequence is TGTGCCAGTAGTGTTACAGGGGGCACCGGGGAGCTGTTTTTT. It yields the protein CASSVTGGTGELFF.

This sequence joins TRBV5-4 and TRBJ2-7; 11 bases are shared with TRBD1. J gave up 3 bases and V 2 bases, and 4 bases lay outside the gene matches. CDR3 length: 15 amino acids. Germline V gene sequence: CDR1 SGHNT, CDR2 YYREEE (reference sequence). The CDR3 is CASSFPGTGGYEQYF. CDR3 DNA sequence: TGTGCCAGCAGCTTCCCCGGGACAGGGGGCTACGAGCAGTACTTC.

This clone was seen only once. This chain uses TRBV6-6 with TRBJ2-1, with a weak D call TRBD2 (5 bases). V lost 6 bases, J lost 1 base, and 10 bases lay in between. CDR1 and CDR2 (germline): MNHNY, SVGAGI (reference sequence). This CDR3 is 14 amino acids long. The CDR3 DNA reads as TGTGCCAGCAGCCCCGGCGGGTCCTACAATGAGCAGTTCTTC. Its translation: CASSPGGSYNEQFF.